This entry is about one TCR beta chain. Assignment of participants to cohorts was predicated upon participant-reported clinical history. The data are from a study of blood T cell repertoires in COVID-19. Study summary: The analysed material was cDNA or gDNA that came from T cells, B-cell-depleted T cells, or PBMCs.

Authors' methods: Reference gene primers were amplified, and this amplification served to estimate nucleated cell counts. Clones were read by immunoSEQ multiplex PCR, and TCRdb kept only the in-frame ones, dropping some. V and J calls and clone size are as listed in that table; D and trimming were resolved from the DNA. Among about 400,000 clones listed, about nine tenths were seen once. Germline V CDR1 and CDR2: KGHSH, LQKENI. CDR3 length: 14 amino acids. The V and J ends lost 6 bases and 4 bases, in that order; junction bases with no gene match: 6. The TCR was taken from a woman in her 30s who had recovered from COVID-19. V usage is TRBV18 and J usage is TRBJ2-5; 9 positions agree with TRBD1. The sequencing sample was made of PBMCs or T cells enriched from blood (not recorded which). As DNA, the CDR3 is TGTGCCAGCTCCGGGACAGGGCTTTCAGAGACCCAGTACTTC. Its protein product is CASSGTGLSETQYF. The variable domain in full, with the rest retrieved from reference TRBV18 and TRBJ2-5, is NAGVMQNPRHLVRRRGQEARLRCSPMKGHSHVYWYRQLPEEGLKFMVYLQKENIIDESGMPKERFSAEFPKEGPSILRIQQVVRGDSAAYFCASSGTGLSETQYFGPGTRLLVL.